This TCR beta chain is drawn from a study of cytomegalovirus exposure and HLA in healthy donors. Points from the study as a whole: Per published accounts, TCR beta sequences correctly predicted the HLA-A and HLA-B alleles of most subjects. In an earlier analysis, about 90% or about 30%: the productive usage of most TCR beta V segments. According to the study, around 180 TCR beta chains were cytomegalovirus-associated.

This PCR relied on a set of 60 Vbeta primers and 13 Jbeta primers. Data came from immunoSEQ multiplex PCR; TCRdb stores just in-frame clones and leaves some out. The data show approximately 100,000 clones, with approximately 80% seen just once and roughly 3.4% held by the top ten. CDR3 length equals 15 residues. V lost 2 bases, J lost 7 bases, and 15 bases lay in between. Germline-derived CDR1 and CDR2 are GTSNPN and SVGIG (reference sequence). The donors, nominally healthy at sampling, likely had unrecorded immune exposures. Turning to this clone: The antigen remains undetermined.

The sequence derives from a man in his sixties in good health and CMV-seronegative. Sequencing input: PBMCs. The chain is built from TRBV30 and TRBJ1-6; D might be TRBD1 (5 bases). CDR3 nucleotide sequence: TGTGCCTGGAGTACCCAGGGATTGCGGAATTCACCCCTCCACTTT. This gives the protein CAWSTQGLRNSPLHF.